The sequence of this TCR beta chain was determined in a study of blood T cell repertoires in COVID-19. Original data processing: Amplification of reference gene primers was used by the study to estimate nucleated cell counts. Only in-frame clones appear in the TCRdb table, and some are missing; sequencing was by immunoSEQ multiplex PCR. That table is the source of V, J and clone size, and D and trimming were worked out from the DNA. The table records more than 200,000 clones, roughly four fifths of them present only once. Those enrolled, adults aged roughly 18 to 95 years, came from around 24 US areas. The CDR3 spans 13 residues. Trimming removed 6 bases from V and 0 bases from J, with 6 bases in between. Germline CDR1 MGHDK, CDR2 SYGVNS.

Specimen: PBMCs or T cells enriched from blood (not recorded which). The rearrangement links TRBV25-1 to TRBJ1-3; D gene unclear. The source is a man aged 55 to 69 who had recovered from COVID-19. The CDR3 loop reads CASSFGSGNTIYF. CDR3 DNA: TGTGCCAGCAGCTTCGGCTCTGGAAACACCATATATTTT.